This T cell receptor beta chain was identified in a study of T cells in Graves' hyperthyroidism and ophthalmopathy. Findings and limits, study-wide: Blood shared most expanded thyroid clonotypes above 0.001.

In this sample, this clonotype turned up many times. Its antigen is unidentified. Trimming took 5 bases from V and 2 from J, leaving 9 bases between them. The germline gives CDR1 SQVTM, CDR2 ANQGSEA. This CDR3 contains 12 residues. TCR beta CDR3 region amplification was performed from RNA transcripts. RT-PCR in the first round (using the HTBI primer set) targeted the TCR CDR3. Using its own MiXCR run on the multiplex PCR reads, TCRdb lists one record per CDR3 protein. The table includes approximately 300,000 distinct CDR3 sequences, around 15% detected once. The chain has TRBV29-1 and TRBJ1-1; D is unresolved. Sequencing used blood. This sequence originates from a woman aged 60-70 years with Graves' ophthalmopathy. The CDR3 is CSVSSGNTEAFF. The CDR3, as DNA: TGCAGCGTTTCTTCGGGTAACACTGAAGCTTTCTTT.